Described below is a single TCR beta chain sequence and its context. Sequencing was performed with immunoSEQ multiplex PCR; in TCRdb, only in-frame clones are kept and a portion is missing. The sample has 400,000 or so clones; 75% to 90% are singletons. The sample is drawn from a study of blood T cell repertoires in COVID-19. Study context: COVID-19 samples from acute and convalescent phases originated in the United States, Italy and Spain. The cDNA or gDNA used as material had been derived from T cells, B-cell-depleted T cells, or PBMCs.

The germline V gene encodes CDR1 KGHSH and CDR2 LQKENI. The CDR3 totals 15 residues. Trimming pared 3 bases from V and 3 bases from J, leaving 14 bases between. This clonotype was sampled from a woman aged 35 to 49 with COVID-19, enrolled during active disease. The sample comprised peripheral blood. The chain combines TRBV18 with TRBJ1-1; D gene uncertain. CDR3 protein: CASSPPGQRDTEAFF. The CDR3 DNA follows: TGTGCCAGCTCACCCCCTGGGCAGCGGGACACTGAAGCTTTCTTT.